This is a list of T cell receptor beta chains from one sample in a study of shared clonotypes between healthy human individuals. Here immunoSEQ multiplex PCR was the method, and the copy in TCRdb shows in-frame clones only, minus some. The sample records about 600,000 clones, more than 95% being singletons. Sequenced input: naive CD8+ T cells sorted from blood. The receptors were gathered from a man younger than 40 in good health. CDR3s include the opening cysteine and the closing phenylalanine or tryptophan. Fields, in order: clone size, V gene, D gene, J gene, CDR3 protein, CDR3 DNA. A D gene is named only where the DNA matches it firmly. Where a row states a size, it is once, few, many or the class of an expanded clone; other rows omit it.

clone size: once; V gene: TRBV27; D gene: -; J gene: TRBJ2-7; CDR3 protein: CASSLSIGTLAYEQYF; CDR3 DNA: TGTGCCAGCAGTTTATCGATTGGGACGCTAGCCTACGAGCAGTACTTC
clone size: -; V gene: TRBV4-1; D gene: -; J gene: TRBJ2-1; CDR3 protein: CASSHNSQSNEQFF; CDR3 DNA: TGCGCCAGCAGCCACAACTCACAGTCAAATGAGCAGTTCTTC
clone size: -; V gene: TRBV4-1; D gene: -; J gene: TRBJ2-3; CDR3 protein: CASSQLETDTQYF; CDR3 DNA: TGCGCCAGCAGCCAACTAGAAACAGATACGCAGTATTTT
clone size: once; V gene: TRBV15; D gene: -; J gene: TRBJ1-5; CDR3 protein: CATSNGSRQHNQPQHF; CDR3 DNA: TGTGCCACCAGCAATGGGTCGAGACAGCACAATCAGCCCCAGCATTTT
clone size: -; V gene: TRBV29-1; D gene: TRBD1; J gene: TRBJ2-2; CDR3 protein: CSVENQGQGTITGELFF; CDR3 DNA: TGCAGCGTTGAAAACCAGGGACAGGGGACCATCACCGGGGAGCTGTTTTTT
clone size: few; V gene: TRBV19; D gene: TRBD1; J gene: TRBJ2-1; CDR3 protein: CASSIGDRGESYNEQFF; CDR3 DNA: TGTGCCAGTAGTATAGGCGACAGGGGGGAATCCTACAATGAGCAGTTCTTC
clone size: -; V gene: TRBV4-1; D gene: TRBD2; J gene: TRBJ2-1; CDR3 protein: CASSYGLAPGVQFF; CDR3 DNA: TGCGCCAGCAGCTACGGACTAGCGCCTGGGGTGCAGTTCTTC
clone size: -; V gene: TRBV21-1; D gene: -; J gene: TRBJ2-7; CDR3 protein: CASSKDGTASYEQYF; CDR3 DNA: TGTGCCAGCAGCAAAGACGGGACGGCCTCCTACGAGCAGTACTTC
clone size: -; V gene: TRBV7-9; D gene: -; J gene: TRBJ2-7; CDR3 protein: CASSQGPSSSYEQYF; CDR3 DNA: TGTGCCAGCAGCCAGGGACCGTCGAGCTCCTACGAGCAGTACTTC
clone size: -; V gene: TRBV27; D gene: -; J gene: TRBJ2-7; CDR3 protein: CATAGAHEQYF; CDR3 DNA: TGTGCCACCGCCGGGGCCCACGAGCAGTACTTC
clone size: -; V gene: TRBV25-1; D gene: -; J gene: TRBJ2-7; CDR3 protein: CASSPSFSSDEQYF; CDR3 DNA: TGTGCCAGCAGTCCCTCCTTCAGCTCGGACGAGCAGTACTTC
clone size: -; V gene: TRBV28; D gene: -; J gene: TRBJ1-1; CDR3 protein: CASSSVWVMSVGGTEAFF; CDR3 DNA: TGTGCCAGCAGTTCGGTTTGGGTCATGTCTGTCGGTGGCACTGAAGCTTTCTTT
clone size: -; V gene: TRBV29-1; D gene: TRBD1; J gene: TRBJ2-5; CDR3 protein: CSVVQLYRGKETQYF; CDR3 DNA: TGCAGCGTTGTCCAACTCTACAGGGGAAAGGAGACCCAGTACTTC
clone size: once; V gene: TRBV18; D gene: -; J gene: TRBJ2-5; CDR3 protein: CASSPPRRQETQYF; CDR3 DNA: TGTGCCAGCTCACCACCGAGACGCCAAGAGACCCAGTACTTC
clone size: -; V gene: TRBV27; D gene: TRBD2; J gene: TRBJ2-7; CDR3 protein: CASSSPAGGLGEQYF; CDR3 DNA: TGTGCCAGCAGTTCACCAGCGGGAGGTCTGGGGGAGCAGTACTTC
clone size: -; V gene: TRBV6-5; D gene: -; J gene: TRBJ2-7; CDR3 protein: CASTSSGTARYEQYF; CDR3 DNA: TGTGCCAGCACCTCAAGCGGGACAGCACGTTACGAGCAGTACTTC
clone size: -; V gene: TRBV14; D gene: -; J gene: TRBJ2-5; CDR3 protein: CASSPRGRQETQYF; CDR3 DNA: TGTGCCAGCAGCCCCAGGGGCAGACAAGAGACCCAGTACTTC
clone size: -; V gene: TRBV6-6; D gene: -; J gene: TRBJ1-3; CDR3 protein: CASSWVGTGNTIYF; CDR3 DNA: TGTGCCAGCAGCTGGGTGGGTACTGGAAACACCATATATTTT
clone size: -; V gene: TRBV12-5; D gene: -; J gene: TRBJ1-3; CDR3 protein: CASGTHPTDDSGNTIYF; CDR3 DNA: TGTGCTAGTGGCACCCATCCGACAGATGACTCTGGAAACACCATATATTTT
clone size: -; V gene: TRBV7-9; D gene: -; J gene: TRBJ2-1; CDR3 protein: CASSLPGQEREHYNEQFF; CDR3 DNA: TGTGCCAGCAGCTTACCGGGACAGGAGCGGGAGCATTACAATGAGCAGTTCTTC
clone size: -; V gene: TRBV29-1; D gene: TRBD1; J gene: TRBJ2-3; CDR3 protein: CSVEEGQGAGLDTQYF; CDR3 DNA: TGCAGCGTTGAAGAAGGACAGGGGGCCGGTTTAGATACGCAGTATTTT
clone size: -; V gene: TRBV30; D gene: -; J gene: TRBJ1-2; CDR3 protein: CAWSLAAGVGYTF; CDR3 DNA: TGTGCCTGGAGTTTGGCGGCAGGGGTTGGCTACACCTTC
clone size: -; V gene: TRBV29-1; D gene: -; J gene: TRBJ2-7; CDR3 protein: CSGRDTYEQYF; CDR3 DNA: TGCAGCGGGCGGGACACCTACGAGCAGTACTTC
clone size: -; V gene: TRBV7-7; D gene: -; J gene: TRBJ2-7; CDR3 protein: CASSQGTGSYEQYF; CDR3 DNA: TGTGCTAGCAGCCAAGGAACAGGCTCCTACGAGCAGTACTTC
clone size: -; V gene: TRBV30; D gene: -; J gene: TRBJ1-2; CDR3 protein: CAWSLVGALEGYTF; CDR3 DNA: TGTGCCTGGTCCTTGGTGGGGGCGTTAGAAGGCTACACCTTC
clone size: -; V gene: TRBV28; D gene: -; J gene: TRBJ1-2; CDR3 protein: CASSLQGAYGYTF; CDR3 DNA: TGTGCCAGCAGCTTACAGGGCGCCTATGGCTACACCTTC
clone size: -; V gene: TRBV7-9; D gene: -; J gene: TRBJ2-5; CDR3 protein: CASSLAPLAIETQYF; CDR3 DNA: TGTGCCAGCAGCTTAGCGCCACTTGCGATAGAGACCCAGTACTTC
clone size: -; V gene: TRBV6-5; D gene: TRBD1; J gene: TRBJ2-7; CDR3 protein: CASSYGQGVYEQYF; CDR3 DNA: TGTGCCAGCAGTTACGGGCAGGGGGTTTACGAGCAGTACTTC
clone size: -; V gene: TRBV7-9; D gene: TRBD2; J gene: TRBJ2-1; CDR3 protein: CASSLIGTSGSSYNEQFF; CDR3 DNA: TGTGCCAGCAGCTTAATAGGGACTAGCGGGAGCTCCTACAATGAGCAGTTCTTC
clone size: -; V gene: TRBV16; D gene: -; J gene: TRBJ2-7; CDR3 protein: CASSQFHGNYEQYF; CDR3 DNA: TGTGCCAGCAGCCAATTCCACGGAAACTACGAGCAGTACTTC
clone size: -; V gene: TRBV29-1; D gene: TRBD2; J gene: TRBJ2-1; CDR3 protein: CSVEGLAGGSSYNEQFF; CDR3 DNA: TGCAGCGTTGAAGGACTAGCGGGAGGTAGCTCCTACAATGAGCAGTTCTTC
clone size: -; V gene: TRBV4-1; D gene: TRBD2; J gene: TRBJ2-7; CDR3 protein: CASSQDLGGRKNF; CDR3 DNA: TGCGCCAGCAGCCAAGATCTAGGCGGGAGGAAGAACTTC
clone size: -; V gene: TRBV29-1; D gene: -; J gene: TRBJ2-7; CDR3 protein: CSALGNFYEQYF; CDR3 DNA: TGCAGCGCCTTAGGAAATTTCTACGAGCAGTACTTC
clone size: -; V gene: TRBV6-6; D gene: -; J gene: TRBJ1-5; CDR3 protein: CASSQDGRYSNQPQHF; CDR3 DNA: TGTGCCAGCAGCCAGGACGGGCGCTATAGCAATCAGCCCCAGCATTTT
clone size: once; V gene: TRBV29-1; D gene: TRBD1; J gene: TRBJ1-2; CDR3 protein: CSVRGPTGEASSNYGYTF; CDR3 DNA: TGCAGCGTTAGGGGGCCCACAGGGGAAGCTTCGTCTAACTATGGCTACACCTTC
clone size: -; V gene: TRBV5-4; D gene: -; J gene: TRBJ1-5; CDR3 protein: CASSIETPDGQGSNQPQHF; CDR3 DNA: TGTGCCAGCAGCATAGAAACCCCCGACGGGCAGGGTAGTAATCAGCCCCAGCATTTT
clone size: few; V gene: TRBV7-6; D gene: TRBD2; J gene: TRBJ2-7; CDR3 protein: CASSLAGVSYEQYF; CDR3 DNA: TGTGCCAGCAGCCTGGCGGGGGTCTCCTACGAGCAGTACTTC
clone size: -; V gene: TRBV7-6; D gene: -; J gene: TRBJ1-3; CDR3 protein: CASSGALGPGNTIYF; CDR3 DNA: TGTGCCAGCAGCGGAGCCCTAGGCCCTGGAAACACCATATATTTT
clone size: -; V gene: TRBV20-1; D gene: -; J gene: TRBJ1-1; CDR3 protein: CSVWVNTEAFF; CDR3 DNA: TGCAGTGTTTGGGTGAACACTGAAGCTTTCTTT
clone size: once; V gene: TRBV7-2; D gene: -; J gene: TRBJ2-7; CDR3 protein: CASSQSGLPPEQYF; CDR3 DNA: TGTGCCAGCAGTCAATCGGGACTCCCCCCCGAGCAGTACTTC
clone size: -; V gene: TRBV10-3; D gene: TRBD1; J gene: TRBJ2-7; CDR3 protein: CAIRGDSYEQYF; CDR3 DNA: TGTGCCATCAGAGGGGACAGTTACGAGCAGTACTTC
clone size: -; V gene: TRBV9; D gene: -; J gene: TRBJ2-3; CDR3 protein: CASSVGGADTQYF; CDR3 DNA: TGTGCCAGCAGCGTAGGCGGTGCAGATACGCAGTATTTT
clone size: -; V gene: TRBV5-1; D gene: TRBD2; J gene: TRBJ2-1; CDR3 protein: CASSLGAGGPSYNEQFF; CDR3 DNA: TGCGCCAGCAGCTTGGGGGCGGGAGGGCCCTCCTACAATGAGCAGTTCTTC